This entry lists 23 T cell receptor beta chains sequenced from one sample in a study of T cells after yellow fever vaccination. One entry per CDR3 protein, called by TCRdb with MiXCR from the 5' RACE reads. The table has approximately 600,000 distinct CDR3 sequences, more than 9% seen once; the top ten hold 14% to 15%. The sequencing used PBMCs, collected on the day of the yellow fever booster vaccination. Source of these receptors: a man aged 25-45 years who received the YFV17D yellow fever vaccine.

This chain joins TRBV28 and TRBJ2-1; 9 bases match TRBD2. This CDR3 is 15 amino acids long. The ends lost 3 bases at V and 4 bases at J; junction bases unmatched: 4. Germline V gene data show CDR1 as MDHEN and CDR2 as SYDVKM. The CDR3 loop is CASSFALAGYNEQFF. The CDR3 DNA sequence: TGTGCCAGCAGTTTCGCCCTAGCGGGGTACAATGAGCAGTTCTTC.

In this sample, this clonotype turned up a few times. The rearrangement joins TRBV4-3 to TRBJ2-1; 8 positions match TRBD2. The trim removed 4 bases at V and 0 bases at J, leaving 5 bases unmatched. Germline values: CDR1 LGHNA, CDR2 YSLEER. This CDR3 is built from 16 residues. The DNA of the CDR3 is TGCGCCAGCAGCCGATTAGCGGGACCCTCCTACAATGAGCAGTTCTTC. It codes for CASSRLAGPSYNEQFF.

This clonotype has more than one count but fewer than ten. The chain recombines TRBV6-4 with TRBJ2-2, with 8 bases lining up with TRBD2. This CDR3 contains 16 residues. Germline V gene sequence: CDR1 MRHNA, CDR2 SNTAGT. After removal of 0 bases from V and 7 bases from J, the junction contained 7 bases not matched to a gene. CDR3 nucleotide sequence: TGTGCCAGCAGTGACTCTGCGGGAGGCTTTTACGGGGAGCTGTTTTTT. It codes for CASSDSAGGFYGELFF.

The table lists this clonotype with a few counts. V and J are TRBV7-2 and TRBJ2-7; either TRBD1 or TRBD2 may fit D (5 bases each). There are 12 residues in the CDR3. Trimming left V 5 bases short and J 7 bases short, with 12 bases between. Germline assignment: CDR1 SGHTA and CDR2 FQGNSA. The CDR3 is CASSPAWGEQYF. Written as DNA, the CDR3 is TGTGCCAGCAGCCCTGCCTGGGGGGAGCAGTACTTC.

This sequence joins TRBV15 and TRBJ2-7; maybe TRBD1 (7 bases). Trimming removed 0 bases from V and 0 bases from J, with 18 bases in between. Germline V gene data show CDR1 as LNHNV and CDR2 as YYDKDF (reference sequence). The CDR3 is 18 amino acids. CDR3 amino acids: CATSRDGGQGVLSYEQYF. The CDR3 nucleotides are TGTGCCACCAGCAGAGATGGGGGGCAGGGGGTACTCTCCTACGAGCAGTACTTC. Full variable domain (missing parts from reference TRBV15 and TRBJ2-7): DAMVIQNPRYQVTQFGKPVTLSCSQTLNHNVMYWYQQKSSQAPKLLFHYYDKDFNNEADTPDNFQSRRPNTSFCFLDIRSPGLGDTAMYLCATSRDGGQGVLSYEQYFGPGTRLTVT.

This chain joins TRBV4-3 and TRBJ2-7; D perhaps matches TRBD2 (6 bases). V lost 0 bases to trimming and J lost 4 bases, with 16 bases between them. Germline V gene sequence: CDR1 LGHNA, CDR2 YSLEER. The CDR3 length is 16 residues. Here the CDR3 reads CASSQDLREIPYEQYF. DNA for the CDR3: TGCGCCAGCAGCCAAGATCTTCGGGAGATCCCTTACGAGCAGTACTTC.

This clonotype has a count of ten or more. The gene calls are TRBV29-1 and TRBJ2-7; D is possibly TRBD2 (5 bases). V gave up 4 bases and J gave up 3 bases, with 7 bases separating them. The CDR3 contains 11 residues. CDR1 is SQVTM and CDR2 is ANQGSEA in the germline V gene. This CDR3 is CSVVSGYEQYF. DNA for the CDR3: TGCAGCGTTGTCAGCGGCTACGAGCAGTACTTC.

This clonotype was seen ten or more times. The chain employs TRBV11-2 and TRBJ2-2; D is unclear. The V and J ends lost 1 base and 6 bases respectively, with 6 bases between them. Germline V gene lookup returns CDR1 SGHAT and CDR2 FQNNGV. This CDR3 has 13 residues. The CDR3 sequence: CASSLGVAGELFF. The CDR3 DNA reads TGTGCCAGCAGCTTAGGGGTTGCCGGGGAGCTGTTTTTT.

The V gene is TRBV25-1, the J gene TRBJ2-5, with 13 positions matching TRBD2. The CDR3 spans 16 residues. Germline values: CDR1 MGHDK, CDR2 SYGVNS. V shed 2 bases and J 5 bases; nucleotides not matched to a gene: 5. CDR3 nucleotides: TGTGCCAGCAGTGAAGGACTAGCGGGAGTTTGGGAGACCCAGTACTTC. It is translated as CASSEGLAGVWETQYF. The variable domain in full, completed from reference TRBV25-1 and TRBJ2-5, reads EADIYQTPRYLVIGTGKKITLECSQTMGHDKMYWYQQDPGMELHLIHYSYGVNSTEKGDLSSESTVSRIRTEHFPLTLESARPSHTSQYLCASSEGLAGVWETQYFGPGTRLLVL.

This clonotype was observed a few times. The CDR3 DNA reads TGTGCCAGCAGCTTGCCAACTAGCGCTCCGTTCTTC. Residues: CASSLPTSAPFF. The chain uses TRBV5-5 and TRBJ2-1; 7 nucleotides line up with TRBD2. V dropped 1 base and J dropped 15; count of bases not matched to a gene: 7. Germline V gene lookup returns CDR1 SGHKS and CDR2 YYEKEE (reference sequence). The CDR3 has 12 residues.

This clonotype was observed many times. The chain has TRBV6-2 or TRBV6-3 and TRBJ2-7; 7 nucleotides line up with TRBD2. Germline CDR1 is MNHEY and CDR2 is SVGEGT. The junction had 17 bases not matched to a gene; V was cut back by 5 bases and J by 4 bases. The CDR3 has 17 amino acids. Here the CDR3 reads CASSGAGDPVPKYEQYF. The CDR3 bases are TGTGCCAGCAGTGGGGCGGGAGACCCCGTTCCCAAATACGAGCAGTACTTC.

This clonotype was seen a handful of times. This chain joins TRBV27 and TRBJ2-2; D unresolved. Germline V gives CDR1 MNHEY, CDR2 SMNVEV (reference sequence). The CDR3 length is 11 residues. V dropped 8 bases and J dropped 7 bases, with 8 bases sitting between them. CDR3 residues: CASALHGELFF. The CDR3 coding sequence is TGTGCCAGCGCCCTGCACGGGGAGCTGTTTTTT.

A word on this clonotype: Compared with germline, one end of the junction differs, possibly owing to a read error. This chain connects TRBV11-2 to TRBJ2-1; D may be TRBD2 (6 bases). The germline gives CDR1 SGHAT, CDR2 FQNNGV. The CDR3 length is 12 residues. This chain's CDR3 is CASSYDIGPGVF. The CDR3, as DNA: TGTGCCAGCAGCTACGACATCGGGCCGGGGGTCTTC.

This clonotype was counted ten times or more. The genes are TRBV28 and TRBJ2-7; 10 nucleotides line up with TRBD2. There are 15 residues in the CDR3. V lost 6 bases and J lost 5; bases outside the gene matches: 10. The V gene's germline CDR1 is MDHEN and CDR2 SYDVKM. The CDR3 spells CASRISGRGSHEQYF. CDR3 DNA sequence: TGTGCCAGCAGAATAAGCGGGAGGGGATCCCACGAGCAGTACTTC. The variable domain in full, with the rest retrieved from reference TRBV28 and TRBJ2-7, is DVKVTQSSRYLVKRTGEKVFLECVQDMDHENMFWYRQDPGLGLRLIYFSYDVKMKEKGDIPEGYSVSREKKERFSLILESASTNQTSMYLCASRISGRGSHEQYFGPGTRLTVT.

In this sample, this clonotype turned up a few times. The DNA for the CDR3 is TGTGCCAGCAGTGTCTCCGGGACCCTTGTGACGGGAGGGCCGCACAATGAGCAGTTCTTC. It translates to CASSVSGTLVTGGPHNEQFF. The chain employs TRBV6-4 and TRBJ2-1; 8 nucleotides match TRBD2. Germline V gene sequence: CDR1 MRHNA, CDR2 SNTAGT. The V segment lost 4 bases and the J segment 5 bases; nucleotides outside the gene matches: 22. The CDR3 loop spans 20 amino acids.

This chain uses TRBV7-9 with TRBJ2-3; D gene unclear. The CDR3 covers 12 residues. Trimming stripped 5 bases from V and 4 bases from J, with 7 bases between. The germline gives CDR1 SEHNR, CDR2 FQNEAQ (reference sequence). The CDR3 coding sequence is TGTGCCAGCAGCCGTATGCCAGATACGCAGTATTTT. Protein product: CASSRMPDTQYF.

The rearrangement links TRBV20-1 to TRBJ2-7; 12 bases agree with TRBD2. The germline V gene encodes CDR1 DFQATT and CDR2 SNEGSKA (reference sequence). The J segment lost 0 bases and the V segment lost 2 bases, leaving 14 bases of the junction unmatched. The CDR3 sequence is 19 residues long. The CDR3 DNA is TGCAGTGCTAGACAACCTATGACTAGCGGGGGCTATAGCTCCTACGAGCAGTACTTC. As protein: CSARQPMTSGGYSSYEQYF.

CDR3 in DNA: TGCGCCAGCAGCTTGGCGGGTATCGATGAAAAACTGTTTTTT. Amino acid sequence: CASSLAGIDEKLFF. The chain couples TRBV5-1 to TRBJ1-4, with D uncertain. CDR1 is SGHRS, CDR2 YFSETQ, per germline. The CDR3 runs 14 residues. Trimming pared 0 bases from V and 6 bases from J, leaving 9 bases between.

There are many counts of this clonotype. DNA for the CDR3: TGTGCCAGCAGTTTTTTTCAGGGCGCGGAGACCCAGTACTTC. Protein: CASSFFQGAETQYF. This sequence joins TRBV12-3 or TRBV12-4 and TRBJ2-5, with a tentative D call TRBD1 (5 bases). Trimming cost V 3 bases and J 5 bases, with 13 bases left between them. This CDR3 has 14 amino acids.

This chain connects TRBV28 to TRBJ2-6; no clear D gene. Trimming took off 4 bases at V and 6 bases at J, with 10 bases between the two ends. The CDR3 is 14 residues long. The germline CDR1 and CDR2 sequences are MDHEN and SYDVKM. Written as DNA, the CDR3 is TGTGCCAGCAGTTCCCCGGTTGTGGCCAACGTCCTGACTTTC. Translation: CASSSPVVANVLTF.

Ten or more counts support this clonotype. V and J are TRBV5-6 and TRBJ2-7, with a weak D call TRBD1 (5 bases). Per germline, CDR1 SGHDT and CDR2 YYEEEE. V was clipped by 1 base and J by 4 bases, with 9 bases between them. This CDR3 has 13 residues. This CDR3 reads CASSLQGKYEQYF. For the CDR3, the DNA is TGTGCCAGCAGCTTGCAGGGAAAATACGAGCAGTACTTC.

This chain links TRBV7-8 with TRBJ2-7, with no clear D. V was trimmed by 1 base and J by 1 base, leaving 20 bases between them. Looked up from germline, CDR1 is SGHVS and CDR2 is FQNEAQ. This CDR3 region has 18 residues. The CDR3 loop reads CASSLGGFNSLLSYEQYF. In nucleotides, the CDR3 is TGTGCCAGCAGCTTAGGGGGTTTTAACAGCCTATTATCCTACGAGCAGTACTTC.

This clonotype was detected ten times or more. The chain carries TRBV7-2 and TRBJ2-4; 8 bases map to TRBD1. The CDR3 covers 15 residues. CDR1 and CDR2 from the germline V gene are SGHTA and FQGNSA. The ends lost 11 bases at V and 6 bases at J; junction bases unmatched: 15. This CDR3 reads CASTRPGQAGNIQYF. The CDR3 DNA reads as TGTGCCTCCACCCGCCCGGGACAGGCAGGAAACATTCAGTACTTC.